A single sample is the source of the 26 T cell receptor beta chains below, sequenced in a study of radiation and T cells in renal cell carcinoma. Time point described: baseline pretreatment blood. Stated treatment: 15 Gy SBRT to primary tumor, nephrectomy 4 weeks later. TCRdb's table, derived via immunoSEQ multiplex PCR, lists solely in-frame clones and lacks some. The data hold 130,000 or so clones, with over 80% observed a single time. The sample was blood, taken from a patient whose treatment included radiotherapy and nephrectomy. The receptors derive from a woman aged 45-65 years with renal cell carcinoma.

This chain links TRBV11-2 with TRBJ1-2, with D unresolved. The germline gives CDR1 SGHAT, CDR2 FQNNGV. V lost 5 bases to trimming and J lost 5 bases, with 9 bases between them. The CDR3 has 12 residues. The CDR3 loop reads CASSSEGYGYTF. The DNA of the CDR3 is TGTGCCAGCAGCAGTGAGGGTTATGGCTACACCTTC.

The V gene is TRBV11-2, the J gene TRBJ1-3, with D possibly being TRBD1 (6 bases). The CDR3 length is 15 residues. The germline V and J ends were trimmed by 5 bases and 2 bases, with 13 bases remaining between them. Germline V gives CDR1 SGHAT, CDR2 FQNNGV. This CDR3 reads CASSPRWGPGNTIYF. CDR3 sequence (DNA): TGTGCCAGCAGCCCAAGGTGGGGGCCTGGAAACACCATATATTTT.

This sequence joins TRBV5-4 and TRBJ2-7; D may be TRBD1 (5 bases). This CDR3 comprises 14 residues. Germline assignment: CDR1 SGHNT and CDR2 YYREEE (reference sequence). V was pared by 2 bases and J by 1 base, with 10 bases between. Written as DNA, the CDR3 is TGTGCCAGCAGCTTAGGAGACAGATCCTACGAGCAGTACTTC. It yields the protein CASSLGDRSYEQYF. Full variable domain (remainder filled in from reference TRBV5-4 and TRBJ2-7): ETGVTQSPTHLIKTRGQQVTLRCSSQSGHNTVSWYQQALGQGPQFIFQYYREEENGRGNFPPRFSGLQFPNYSSELNVNALELDDSALYLCASSLGDRSYEQYFGPGTRLTVT.

This rearrangement joins TRBV28 to TRBJ2-5; the D gene is possibly TRBD2 (6 bases). V was cut by 6 bases and J by 5 bases, with 22 bases left in between. The CDR3 extends over 16 amino acids. CDR1 is MDHEN and CDR2 is SYDVKM in the germline V gene. The CDR3 DNA reads TGTGCCAGCAGACTCGCGGTATACGGGGGAGTGGAGACCCAGTACTTC. Translation: CASRLAVYGGVETQYF. Looking up the rest from reference TRBV28 and TRBJ2-5 gives the full variable domain: DVKVTQSSRYLVKRTGEKVFLECVQDMDHENMFWYRQDPGLGLRLIYFSYDVKMKEKGDIPEGYSVSREKKERFSLILESASTNQTSMYLCASRLAVYGGVETQYFGPGTRLLVL.

CDR3 sequence reads: CASSHGDSPLHF. The DNA of the CDR3 is TGTGCCAGCAGCCACGGCGATTCACCCCTCCACTTT. This rearrangement joins TRBV7-2 to TRBJ1-6; D remains unclear. This CDR3 spans 12 amino acids. Germline lookup yields CDR1 SGHTA and CDR2 FQGNSA. Between the trimmed V and J ends, which lost 5 bases and 8 bases, there was a span of 7 bases.

This clone was found once. V usage is TRBV5-6 and J usage is TRBJ1-5; the match to TRBD1 covers 10 bases. Trimming took 4 bases from V and 4 from J; bases not matched to a gene: 8. CDR3 length: 16 residues. The germline V gene has CDR1 SGHDT and CDR2 YYEEEE. The DNA of the CDR3 is TGTGCCAGCAGCGACAGGGGGCGCGGTTCTAATCAGCCCCAGCATTTT. Translated: CASSDRGRGSNQPQHF.

The genes are TRBV30 and TRBJ1-3; D call uncertain. The length of the CDR3 is 13 residues. Germline V CDR1 and CDR2: GTSNPN, SVGIG (reference sequence). Trimming removed 0 bases at V and 4 bases at J, with 7 bases between. CDR3 bases: TGTGCCTGGAGTGTAGGCGGAGGAAACACCATATATTTT. This encodes CAWSVGGGNTIYF.

The chain links TRBV29-1 to TRBJ2-7, with TRBD1 matching 9 bases. CDR1 is SQVTM and CDR2 is ANQGSEA in the germline V gene. This CDR3 is 15 amino acids long. Trimming cost V 2 bases and J 2 bases; bases outside gene matches: 7. CDR3 in amino acids: CSVEPGTGIAYEQYF. DNA for the CDR3: TGCAGCGTTGAACCTGGGACAGGGATTGCCTACGAGCAGTACTTC.

Here the CDR3 reads CASSLALAGAYEQYF. The CDR3 nucleotides read TGTGCCAGCAGCTTAGCGCTAGCGGGCGCCTACGAGCAGTACTTC. This rearrangement joins TRBV7-9 to TRBJ2-7, with TRBD2 matching over 8 bases. This CDR3 is 15 amino acids long. V dropped 0 bases and J dropped 2; count of bases not matched to a gene: 3. CDR1 is SEHNR and CDR2 is FQNEAQ in the germline V gene (reference sequence).

This clone was counted a single time. The V and J genes are TRBV10-1 and TRBJ2-7; TRBD2 matches 7 bases. CDR1 is WNHNN and CDR2 is SYGVQD in the germline V gene (reference sequence). CDR3 length: 16 residues. V was pared by 1 base and J by 0 bases, with 6 bases of the junction left unmatched. The CDR3 here is CASSEYPSGSSYEQYF. The CDR3, as DNA: TGCGCCAGCAGTGAGTATCCTAGCGGTAGCTCCTACGAGCAGTACTTC.

The CDR3 DNA reads TGTGCCAGCACTCTTACGACGTCGCCTAGCACAGATACGCAGTATTTT. Translating gives CASTLTTSPSTDTQYF. The V and J genes are TRBV5-4 and TRBJ2-3; D is unresolved. CDR3 length: 16 residues. The germline CDR1 and CDR2 sequences are SGHNT and YYREEE (reference sequence). Trimming shortened V by 6 bases and J by 0 bases, and 17 bases separated the two germline ends.

This chain connects TRBV5-1 to TRBJ2-1; D might be TRBD2 (6 bases). Per germline, CDR1 SGHRS and CDR2 YFSETQ. V was clipped by 2 bases and J by 4 bases, with 13 bases between them. This CDR3 is built from 15 residues. The CDR3: CASSFLGGEYNEQFF. Here the CDR3 DNA reads TGCGCCAGCAGCTTTCTGGGGGGAGAGTACAATGAGCAGTTCTTC.

V usage is TRBV2 and J usage is TRBJ1-1; a weak D match, TRBD1 (5 bases). The CDR3 runs 14 residues. The V and J ends lost 4 bases and 3 bases respectively, with 12 bases between them. Germline V gene data show CDR1 as SNHLY and CDR2 as FYNNEI. In DNA form, the CDR3 reads TGTGCCAGCAGTGCGGGAGGGGCCTACACTGAAGCTTTCTTT. This encodes CASSAGGAYTEAFF.

The CDR3 DNA sequence: TGCGCCAGCAGCCTGGAACCGGGACAGTTCTCCGAGCAGTACTTC. The encoded protein is CASSLEPGQFSEQYF. The chain has TRBV4-1 and TRBJ2-7; TRBD1 matches 7 bases. The CDR3 extends over 15 amino acids. Germline V gene lookup returns CDR1 MGHRA and CDR2 YSYEKL. J was trimmed by 6 bases and V by 4 bases; bases with no gene match: 12.

The V call is TRBV7-2, the J call TRBJ2-5; D not certain. The CDR3 extends over 12 amino acids. The V end was cut by 5 bases, the J end by 5 bases, with 9 bases between. Germline CDR1 reads SGHTA; CDR2 reads FQGNSA. The CDR3, as DNA: TGTGCCAGCAGCGGGTTTACCGAGACCCAGTACTTC. Translating it yields CASSGFTETQYF. Complete variable domain (other parts from reference TRBV7-2 and TRBJ2-5): GAGVSQSPSNKVTEKGKDVELRCDPISGHTALYWYRQSLGQGLEFLIYFQGNSAPDKSGLPSDRFSAERTGGSVSTLTIQRTQQEDSAVYLCASSGFTETQYFGPGTRLLVL.

V is TRBV7-9 and J is TRBJ2-1; D may be TRBD2 (6 bases). V was clipped by 4 bases and J by 3 bases, with 13 bases between them. The CDR3 spans 15 residues. Per germline, CDR1 SEHNR and CDR2 FQNEAQ (reference sequence). The CDR3 coding sequence is TGTGCCAGCAGCTCCCATCTAGCGAGCTACAATGAGCAGTTCTTC. Residues: CASSSHLASYNEQFF.

This sequence joins TRBV4-1 and TRBJ2-7, with TRBD1 as a possible D gene (7 bases). This CDR3 contains 15 residues. Germline values: CDR1 MGHRA, CDR2 YSYEKL. Trimming stripped 4 bases from V and 2 bases from J, with 15 bases between. The CDR3 DNA is TGCGCCAGCAGCCCCCGGGGGACAGACACCTACGAGCAGTACTTC. Translation gives CASSPRGTDTYEQYF.

The table lists this clone with a count of one. The chain employs TRBV29-1 and TRBJ1-3, with D hard to call. Trimming cost V 5 bases and J 8 bases, with 10 bases left between them. This CDR3 region has 11 residues. Germline V gives CDR1 SQVTM, CDR2 ANQGSEA. The CDR3 spells CSVPIRDTIYF. CDR3 in DNA: TGCAGCGTTCCTATCCGTGACACCATATATTTT.

The V call is TRBV10-3, the J call TRBJ1-3, with D perhaps TRBD1 (5 bases). V lost 6 bases, J lost 2 bases, and 5 bases lay in between. The germline V gene has CDR1 ENHRY and CDR2 SYGVKD. CDR3 length: 12 amino acids. CDR3 sequence reads: CAIRQAGNTIYF. CDR3 bases: TGTGCCATCAGACAGGCTGGAAACACCATATATTTT.

This clone has just one count. The chain recombines TRBV7-2 with TRBJ2-5, with TRBD2 identical over 7 bases. Germline-derived CDR1 and CDR2 are SGHTA and FQGNSA. The V gene end was trimmed by 5 bases and the J gene end by 5 bases; junction bases not matched to a gene: 8. The CDR3 totals 14 residues. The CDR3 DNA reads TGTGCCAGCAGCCTCTCGACTAGCTGGGAGACCCAGTACTTC. This gives the protein CASSLSTSWETQYF. Full variable domain (remainder filled in from reference TRBV7-2 and TRBJ2-5): GAGVSQSPSNKVTEKGKDVELRCDPISGHTALYWYRQSLGQGLEFLIYFQGNSAPDKSGLPSDRFSAERTGGSVSTLTIQRTQQEDSAVYLCASSLSTSWETQYFGPGTRLLVL.

This clone came up once. The chain recombines TRBV6-1 with TRBJ2-4; D remains ambiguous. The CDR3 extends over 12 amino acids. V lost 6 bases and J 6 bases, leaving 9 bases between the germline ends. Germline CDR1 is MNHNS and CDR2 is SASEGT. CDR3 in DNA: TGTGCCAGCAGCACAAGAACAAACATTCAGTACTTC. Translating it yields CASSTRTNIQYF.

The chain uses TRBV5-1 and TRBJ1-5; D is unresolved. CDR3 length equals 14 residues. Trimming removed 0 bases from V and 11 bases from J, with 15 bases in between. The V gene's germline CDR1 is SGHRS and CDR2 YFSETQ. This CDR3 reads CASSLDGLEMAQHF. Written as DNA, the CDR3 is TGCGCCAGCAGCTTGGACGGCTTGGAGATGGCCCAGCATTTT.

This clone was seen a handful of times. The chain has TRBV9 and TRBJ2-5; D may be TRBD2 (5 bases). CDR1 is SGDLS and CDR2 is YYNGEE in the germline V gene. With 1 base removed from V and 3 bases from J, the gap between germline ends came to 16 bases. The CDR3 is 16 residues long. CDR3 protein: CASSVRADPGKETQYF. The CDR3 nucleotides are TGTGCCAGCAGCGTAAGAGCGGACCCTGGGAAAGAGACCCAGTACTTC.

The V gene is TRBV7-2, the J gene TRBJ2-5, with D perhaps matching TRBD1 or TRBD2 (6 bases each). Trimming removed 5 bases from V and 1 base from J, with 17 bases in between. Germline V gene lookup returns CDR1 SGHTA and CDR2 FQGNSA. The CDR3 sequence is 16 residues long. The CDR3 DNA reads TGTGCCAGCAGCAGATGGGGGGCACAGCCCCAAGAGACCCAGTACTTC. This encodes CASSRWGAQPQETQYF.

This chain joins TRBV5-1 and TRBJ2-5, with TRBD1 identical over 11 bases. The CDR3 is 15 residues long. Germline V gene lookup returns CDR1 SGHRS and CDR2 YFSETQ. The junction had 7 bases not matched to a gene; V was cut back by 4 bases and J by 5 bases. The CDR3 DNA is TGCGCCAGCAGCCTAGGGACAGGGGGTTTGGAGACCCAGTACTTC. It encodes CASSLGTGGLETQYF.

The chain has TRBV6-1 and TRBJ1-1; TRBD1 agrees at 8 bases. The V gene's germline CDR1 is MNHNS and CDR2 SASEGT. Trimming cost V 6 bases and J 10 bases; bases outside gene matches: 7. The CDR3 has 12 residues. As DNA, the CDR3 is TGTGCCAGCAGGGGACAGGTTGGTGGAGCTTTCTTT. Translated, it gives CASRGQVGGAFF.